This TCR beta chain was obtained from a study of identical twins. In its sample, this clonotype was seen many times. cDNA carried unique molecular identifiers, and a universal primer site was added by template switching. TCRdb fed the 5' RACE reads into MiXCR, producing one record per CDR3 protein. The sample gives roughly 190,000 distinct CDR3 sequences, approximately 16% of which show up once; 40% is in the top ten. CDR1 is MNHEY, CDR2 SMNVEV, per germline (reference sequence). Trimming took 10 bases from V and 3 from J; bases not matched to a gene: 3. This CDR3 has 11 residues. These data are also associated with another study on T cells expressing NK-cell markers.

Sequencing was done on a sample of CD8+ T cells sorted from blood. The receptor was isolated from a woman aged 18-29 years in good health. V is TRBV27 and J is TRBJ2-7; 7 nucleotides agree with TRBD1. CDR3 residues: CATGDSYEQYF. CDR3 nucleotide sequence: TGTGCCACCGGGGACAGCTACGAGCAGTACTTC.